This T cell receptor (beta chain) was recorded in a study of T cell repertoires in cytomegalovirus infection. The CDR3 length is 14 residues. The germline V gene has CDR1 MGHRA and CDR2 YSYEKL. After removal of 4 bases from V and 4 bases from J, the junction contained 4 bases not matched to a gene. TCRdb ran MiXCR on the reads and lists one entry per CDR3 protein. Of around 530,000 distinct CDR3 sequences in the sample, around a quarter were seen once. Material: PBMCs. The rearrangement links TRBV4-1 to TRBJ1-3, with 7 bases identical to TRBD1. The TCR comes from a human donor in good health (CMV status not recorded). Some clones in this sample may be carry-over from other donors' samples. The CDR3 coding sequence is TGCGCCAGCAGCCCCACGACAGGGGGAAACACCATATATTTT. This sequence encodes CASSPTTGGNTIYF.